This TCR beta chain emerged from a study of blood T cell repertoires in COVID-19. Across the study: COVID-19 samples, acute and convalescent, were from the United States, Italy and Spain. T cells, B-cell-depleted T cells, or PBMCs supplied cDNA or gDNA.

As originally analysed: Using reference gene primer amplification, nucleated cell counts were estimated. Assay used: immunoSEQ multiplex PCR; TCRdb lists only in-frame clones, some missing. The V and J calls and clone size were taken over from that table, and D and trimming were inferred from the DNA. The sample lists over 130,000 clones, about 85% occurring once. Germline loops: CDR1 SGDLS, CDR2 YYNGEE. V trimming: 0 bases; J trimming: 5 bases; junction bases outside the gene matches: 8. The CDR3 is 16 residues long. Sequencing was performed on peripheral blood. This receptor was obtained from a woman aged 55-75 years with active or convalescent COVID-19. The chain carries TRBV9 and TRBJ2-1; 7 nucleotides line up with TRBD1. The CDR3 region is CASSVEGARGNNEQFF. CDR3 bases: TGTGCCAGCAGCGTAGAGGGGGCAAGAGGGAACAATGAGCAGTTCTTC.